A selection of T cell receptor beta chains follows, all from one sample in a study of blood T cell repertoires in COVID-19. TCRdb's table, derived via immunoSEQ multiplex PCR, lists solely in-frame clones and lacks some. The table lists a few hundred thousand clones, roughly 90% of them singletons, with approximately 4.3% in the top ten. The source material was peripheral blood. These receptors came from a man aged 55 to 70 who had recovered from COVID-19. CDR3s include the opening cysteine and the closing phenylalanine or tryptophan. A D gene is named only where the DNA matches it firmly.

J gene,D gene,V gene,CDR3 protein
TRBJ1-5,-,TRBV2,CASSDGQSSNQPQHF
TRBJ2-7,-,TRBV27,CASSSAGRYEQYF
TRBJ1-2,TRBD1,TRBV27,CASRGQGQGGYGYTF
TRBJ2-1,TRBD1,TRBV6-5,CASRTGGVSYNEQFF
TRBJ1-2,-,TRBV5-5,CASSLVSVKGEGYTF
TRBJ1-6,TRBD1,TRBV19,CASSMGQTYSPLHF
TRBJ2-7,TRBD1,TRBV19,CASSSTGGREQYF
TRBJ2-2,-,TRBV3-1/TRBV3-2,CASSQGWGGHTGELFF
TRBJ1-6,-,TRBV29-1,CSVSLAGLSTNSPLHF
TRBJ1-5,TRBD1,TRBV6-5,CASSAEGQGNQPQHF
TRBJ1-4,-,TRBV30,CAWSVGHLATNEKLFF
TRBJ2-2,TRBD1,TRBV5-6,CASSLDLGQVTGELFF
TRBJ1-2,-,TRBV2,CASKLDYGYTF
TRBJ1-2,-,TRBV4-1,CASSQDLTATVDYTF
TRBJ2-7,TRBD2,TRBV9,CASSVGVSGGPDEQYF
TRBJ1-2,-,TRBV27,CASSSDRLGGYTF
TRBJ1-2,TRBD1,TRBV24-1,CATSSSDRAGYTF
TRBJ1-1,-,TRBV10-2,CASSDGAGVAFF
TRBJ2-3,-,TRBV19,CASSTRAPPDTQYF
TRBJ1-1,TRBD1,TRBV7-3,CASSSGQGRNTEAFF
TRBJ2-7,-,TRBV5-4,CASSPGRAYEQYF
TRBJ2-5,TRBD2,TRBV10-3,CAISDATSGVVETQYF
TRBJ1-6,-,TRBV27,CASSSSDGNSPLHF
TRBJ2-1,TRBD1,TRBV24-1,CATSDPVPQGAISYNEQFF
TRBJ1-1,TRBD1,TRBV13,CASSRSHRGAEAFF
TRBJ2-1,TRBD2,TRBV5-1,CASTVTFSSGGTNEQFF
TRBJ2-7,TRBD1,TRBV7-9,CASSADRGPSEQYF
TRBJ2-3,-,TRBV18,CASSPRDSRGYF
TRBJ1-3,-,TRBV30,CACYPWGHSGNTIYF
TRBJ2-3,TRBD2,TRBV9,CASSLRLAADTQYF
TRBJ2-5,-,TRBV5-1,CASSLAAGQETQYF
TRBJ2-7,-,TRBV4-1,CASSQGPSVGSYEQYF
TRBJ2-7,TRBD1,TRBV6-5,CASRPGQGFYEQYF
TRBJ1-5,-,TRBV9,CASSQGRNQPQHF
TRBJ1-2,-,TRBV6-6,CATTPYPGRYGYTF
TRBJ1-1,-,TRBV7-9,CASSPTGWGAFF
TRBJ1-3,-,TRBV7-3,CASSLGGSGNTIYF
TRBJ1-2,-,TRBV29-1,CSGGRDGNYGYTF
TRBJ2-1,TRBD2,TRBV13,CASSLGARLAGTFYNEQFF
TRBJ2-1,TRBD1,TRBV11-3,CASSSDRGAEQFF
TRBJ1-1,-,TRBV5-4,CASIPGGSTEAFF
TRBJ2-5,-,TRBV14,CASSQEPRGMFGFQETQYF
TRBJ1-1,-,TRBV12-3/TRBV12-4,CASSTRGTEAFF
TRBJ1-1,TRBD1,TRBV6-5,CASSYTILQGEAFF
TRBJ2-6,TRBD1,TRBV19,CASTLGQVVTGANVLTF
TRBJ2-3,TRBD2,TRBV7-2,CASSSGGMGSRTDTQYF
TRBJ1-2,-,TRBV3-1/TRBV3-2,CASSQDVGPGGYTF
TRBJ1-2,-,TRBV5-1,CASSLAEGDGYTF
TRBJ1-1,TRBD1,TRBV11-3,CASSLDGQGDTEAFF
TRBJ1-1,-,TRBV6-1,CASSDARKAEAFF
TRBJ1-1,-,TRBV30,CAWSVHVGSAEAFF
TRBJ2-7,TRBD1,TRBV19,CASSRDRSYEQYF
TRBJ2-1,-,TRBV9,CASRGVSYNEQFF
TRBJ2-3,TRBD1,TRBV5-1,CASRRQGTTDTQYF
TRBJ2-7,TRBD1,TRBV2,CASSEGTGPYEQYF
TRBJ2-1,-,TRBV5-4,CASSSGWGNEQFF
TRBJ2-1,TRBD1,TRBV12-5,CASGFALGTGPYNEQFF
TRBJ1-3,-,TRBV9,CASSLDGRVGNTIYF
TRBJ1-2,TRBD1,TRBV28,CASSLAGGDGYTF